One sample yielded the 30 T cell receptor beta chains listed below, sequenced in a study of cytomegalovirus exposure and HLA in healthy donors. In the PCR, 60 Vbeta and 13 Jbeta primers were used. The data were produced by immunoSEQ multiplex PCR, yet TCRdb's version contains in-frame clones alone and is incomplete. This repertoire shows around 250,000 clones, about 80% found once; its top ten account for 8%. The sequenced sample was PBMCs. The receptor set was obtained from a woman aged 55-69 years in good health and CMV-seropositive.

The chain joins TRBV7-9 to TRBJ2-1, with 8 bases lining up with TRBD2. Germline CDR1 is SEHNR and CDR2 is FQNEAQ (reference sequence). V dropped 0 bases and J dropped 9; count of bases not matched to a gene: 13. The CDR3 length is 17 residues. CDR3 residues: CASSLASVAGIGVEQFF. CDR3 bases: TGTGCCAGCAGCTTAGCGTCGGTAGCGGGAATAGGTGTTGAGCAGTTCTTC. Based on the CDR3 plus reference TRBV7-9 and TRBJ2-1, the full variable domain is DTGVSQNPRHKITKRGQNVTFRCDPISEHNRLYWYRQTLGQGPEFLTYFQNEAQLEKSRLLSDRFSAERPKGSFSTLEIQRTEQGDSAMYLCASSLASVAGIGVEQFFGPGTRLTVL.

This chain uses TRBV6-5 with TRBJ1-3; no clear D gene. Germline V gene lookup returns CDR1 MNHEY and CDR2 SVGAGI. The V end was cut by 8 bases, the J end by 4 bases, with 12 bases between. The CDR3 consists of 13 residues. Here the CDR3 DNA reads TGTGCCAGCTCAGCACAACAGGGAAACACCATATATTTT. Translating it yields CASSAQQGNTIYF.

The chain links TRBV5-1 to TRBJ2-6; D not resolved. Trimming pared 0 bases from V and 4 bases from J, leaving 8 bases between. The germline CDR1 and CDR2 sequences are SGHRS and YFSETQ. CDR3 length equals 15 residues. CDR3 loop: CASSLDSPGANVLTF. CDR3 coding DNA: TGCGCCAGCAGCTTGGACAGTCCAGGGGCCAACGTCCTGACTTTC. Combining the CDR3 with reference TRBV5-1 and TRBJ2-6 gives the whole variable domain KAGVTQTPRYLIKTRGQQVTLSCSPISGHRSVSWYQQTPGQGLQFLFEYFSETQRNKGNFPGRFSGRQFSNSRSEMNVSTLELGDSALYLCASSLDSPGANVLTFGAGSRLTVL.

The J gene is TRBJ2-2, the V gene TRBV28; D gene ambiguous. The CDR3 runs to 16 residues. V was cut by 7 bases and J by 0 bases, with 15 bases left in between. CDR1 is MDHEN and CDR2 is SYDVKM in the germline V gene. The CDR3 bases are TGTGCCAGCAATCCGGGTGGGTTCGCGAACACCGGGGAGCTGTTTTTT. This sequence encodes CASNPGGFANTGELFF. Looking up the rest from reference TRBV28 and TRBJ2-2 gives the full variable domain: DVKVTQSSRYLVKRTGEKVFLECVQDMDHENMFWYRQDPGLGLRLIYFSYDVKMKEKGDIPEGYSVSREKKERFSLILESASTNQTSMYLCASNPGGFANTGELFFGEGSRLTVL.

Details on this clone: The likely explanation is a read error, given a far larger clone one base away. The V gene is TRBV7-4, the J gene TRBJ2-5; TRBD2 matches 11 bases. This CDR3 spans 16 amino acids. V was clipped by 5 bases and J by 1 base; unmatched bases: 6. Per the germline V gene, CDR1 is SGHVT and CDR2 is SQSDAQ. CDR3 bases: TGTGCCAGCAGCCCCCGGACTAGCGGGTTCCAAGAGACCCAGTACTTC. Its translation: CASSPRTSGFQETQYF.

This clone appeared a single time. The chain combines TRBV27 with TRBJ2-1; 7 bases are a match to TRBD2. Germline trimming cut 6 bases from V and 7 bases from J; bases unmatched to any gene: 9. Germline assignment: CDR1 MNHEY and CDR2 SMNVEV (reference sequence). This CDR3 has 14 residues. CDR3 DNA: TGTGCCAGCAGGGACGGGGGGTTATGGAATGAGCAGTTCTTC. It encodes CASRDGGLWNEQFF.

Written as DNA, the CDR3 is TGCGCCAGCAGCCGAGGACAGGGAATGGATCAGCCCCAGCATTTT. Translation gives CASSRGQGMDQPQHF. This rearrangement joins TRBV4-1 to TRBJ1-5; 8 bases match TRBD1. After removal of 4 bases from V and 5 bases from J, the junction contained 7 bases not matched to a gene. In germline, CDR1 is MGHRA, CDR2 YSYEKL. This CDR3 has 15 residues.

CDR3 in DNA: TGTGCCAGTAGTATAAGGGGTTTAGCGGGAGAGACCCAGTACTTC. Amino acid sequence: CASSIRGLAGETQYF. V gene TRBV19 combines with J gene TRBJ2-5, with 7 bases that match TRBD2. The V segment lost 2 bases and the J segment 4 bases; nucleotides outside the gene matches: 7. The CDR3 runs 15 residues. Germline V lookup: CDR1 LNHDA, CDR2 SQIVND (reference sequence). The variable domain in full, completed from reference TRBV19 and TRBJ2-5, reads DGGITQSPKYLFRKEGQNVTLSCEQNLNHDAMYWYRQDPGQGLRLIYYSQIVNDFQKGDIAEGYSVSREKKESFPLTVTSAQKNPTAFYLCASSIRGLAGETQYFGPGTRLLVL.

This clone showed up just once. The V gene is TRBV19, the J gene TRBJ2-4; 10 nucleotides match TRBD2. This CDR3 is 20 amino acids long. Germline V gives CDR1 LNHDA, CDR2 SQIVND (reference sequence). The J segment lost 6 bases and the V segment lost 4 bases, leaving 21 bases of the junction unmatched. In DNA form, the CDR3 reads TGTGCCAGTAGTAGGGTGTCAGTGACTAGCGGGCCCGAGTGGCTAAACATTCAGTACTTC. Its translation: CASSRVSVTSGPEWLNIQYF.

The chain couples TRBV27 to TRBJ2-7, with 7 bases matching TRBD1. J lost 0 bases, V lost 3 bases, and 5 bases had no gene match. Germline-derived CDR1 and CDR2 are MNHEY and SMNVEV (reference sequence). The CDR3 totals 15 residues. The CDR3 bases are TGTGCCAGCAGTTTGAGCTCAGGGGGCTCCTACGAGCAGTACTTC. It encodes CASSLSSGGSYEQYF.

This chain uses TRBV6-4 with TRBJ2-3; 14 bases map to TRBD2. The CDR3 has 15 amino acids. The V gene's germline CDR1 is MRHNA and CDR2 SNTAGT. Trimming removed 8 bases from V and 5 bases from J; junction bases left unmatched: 6. This chain's CDR3 is CASGRGLAGVDTQYF. The CDR3, as DNA: TGTGCCAGCGGGAGGGGACTAGCGGGAGTAGATACGCAGTATTTT.

V is TRBV9 and J is TRBJ2-3; 13 bases align to TRBD2. Germline V gene lookup returns CDR1 SGDLS and CDR2 YYNGEE. The CDR3 consists of 16 residues. The trim removed 2 bases at V and 6 bases at J, leaving 6 bases unmatched. CDR3: CASSVTSGRAGDTQYF. The CDR3 bases are TGTGCCAGCAGCGTTACTAGCGGGAGGGCTGGGGATACGCAGTATTTT.

This chain links TRBV5-1 with TRBJ2-1, with a possible D match to TRBD2 (5 bases). Trimming took 1 base from V and 5 from J, leaving 13 bases between them. CDR3 length equals 15 residues. Germline values: CDR1 SGHRS, CDR2 YFSETQ. CDR3 coding DNA: TGCGCCAGCAGCTTGCGGTGGGAGTCAGACAATGAGCAGTTCTTC. Encoded protein: CASSLRWESDNEQFF.

The chain is built from TRBV29-1 and TRBJ1-2, with TRBD1 matching 9 bases. CDR3 length equals 14 residues. V was clipped by 7 bases and J by 7 bases; unmatched bases: 13. Germline V gene lookup returns CDR1 SQVTM and CDR2 ANQGSEA. CDR3 sequence reads: CSGLEYRGQGGYTF. Here the CDR3 DNA reads TGCAGCGGACTAGAGTACAGGGGGCAGGGTGGCTACACCTTC.

The chain links TRBV7-7 to TRBJ1-3, with a weak D call TRBD1 (5 bases). CDR1 SSHAT and CDR2 FNYEAQ come from the germline V gene (reference sequence). The V end lost 5 bases, the J end lost 1 base, and 15 bases lay between the germline ends. This CDR3 region has 16 residues. CDR3 coding DNA: TGTGCCAGCAGCCCGCGACAGAGGACGTCTGGAAACACCATATATTTT. Encoded protein: CASSPRQRTSGNTIYF.

The V and J genes are TRBV5-1 and TRBJ1-1; 10 nucleotides align to TRBD1. CDR3 length: 18 amino acids. Germline V gene sequence: CDR1 SGHRS, CDR2 YFSETQ. Trimming cost V 3 bases and J 2 bases; bases outside gene matches: 13. The DNA of the CDR3 is TGCGCCAGCAGCTCGGACAGGGGGGTAAGGGGTCGAAACACTGAAGCTTTCTTT. Translating it yields CASSSDRGVRGRNTEAFF.

The genes are TRBV2 and TRBJ2-7; 10 positions match TRBD2. V was clipped by 6 bases and J by 2 bases; unmatched bases: 7. The CDR3 spans 15 residues. CDR1 is SNHLY and CDR2 is FYNNEI in the germline V gene. CDR3 sequence (DNA): TGTGCCAGCAGACCCTCGGGACTAGCGACCTACGAGCAGTACTTC. The encoded protein is CASRPSGLATYEQYF.

The gene calls are TRBV6-5 and TRBJ1-1, with 7 bases identical to TRBD1. Per the germline V gene, CDR1 is MNHEY and CDR2 is SVGAGI. CDR3 length: 13 amino acids. V trimming: 11 bases; J trimming: 4 bases; junction bases outside the gene matches: 10. CDR3 loop: CASTGRDSTEAFF. CDR3 in DNA: TGTGCCTCTACCGGCCGGGACAGCACTGAAGCTTTCTTT.

The V and J genes are TRBV11-2 and TRBJ2-2, with TRBD1 identical over 7 bases. With 3 bases clipped from V and 2 bases from J, the junction kept 12 bases outside the gene matches. Germline CDR1 and CDR2: SGHAT and FQNNGV. The CDR3 consists of 18 residues. CDR3 in DNA: TGTGCCAGCAGCTTGGGAAGGGGTGGGACAGCTAACACCGGGGAGCTGTTTTTT. This translates into CASSLGRGGTANTGELFF.

The V call is TRBV6-1, the J call TRBJ1-2, with a possible D match to TRBD1 (6 bases). Trimming removed 7 bases from V and 8 bases from J, with 14 bases in between. The CDR3 totals 12 residues. CDR1 MNHNS and CDR2 SASEGT come from the germline V gene. CDR3 DNA: TGTGCCAGCACCGTTAGGGGGGGCGGCTACACCTTC. Residues: CASTVRGGGYTF.

V is TRBV5-1 and J is TRBJ1-3, with no clear D. Germline V gene sequence: CDR1 SGHRS, CDR2 YFSETQ. CDR3 length equals 14 residues. Trimming pared 6 bases from V and 0 bases from J, leaving 10 bases between. In nucleotides, the CDR3 is TGCGCCAGCACAACGGGAAACTCTGGAAACACCATATATTTT. Its protein product is CASTTGNSGNTIYF.

The J gene is TRBJ2-1, the V gene TRBV21-1; the tabulated D call, TRBD1, remains unverified against the DNA. TRBV21-1 counts as a pseudogene. The CDR3 totals 13 residues. CDR3 protein: CASSKGQAPEQFF. CDR3 in DNA: TGTGCCAGCAGCAAGGGACAGGCGCCTGAGCAGTTCTTC.

The chain's CDR3 is CASSLGQNIQYF. The DNA of the CDR3 is TGTGCCAGCAGTTTGGGGCAAAACATTCAGTACTTC. The V gene is TRBV28, the J gene TRBJ2-4; weak D call: TRBD1 (5 bases). Trimming pared 3 bases from V and 5 bases from J, leaving 5 bases between. The germline CDR1 and CDR2 sequences are MDHEN and SYDVKM. The length of the CDR3 is 12 residues.

The chain has TRBV27 and TRBJ2-5; the D gene is possibly TRBD2 (6 bases). Trimming took 2 bases from V and 5 from J, leaving 9 bases between them. CDR3 length equals 13 residues. In germline, CDR1 is MNHEY, CDR2 SMNVEV (reference sequence). The CDR3 DNA reads TGTGCCAGCAGTTTAAGGCGGGGTGAGACCCAGTACTTC. Amino acid sequence: CASSLRRGETQYF.

V is TRBV29-1 and J is TRBJ2-3; 11 nucleotides line up with TRBD1. Germline CDR1 is SQVTM and CDR2 is ANQGSEA. The CDR3 sequence is 13 residues long. The ends lost 7 bases at V and 1 base at J; junction bases unmatched: 1. Here the CDR3 reads CSGDRGGTDTQYF. CDR3 nucleotides: TGCAGCGGGGACAGGGGGGGCACAGATACGCAGTATTTT.

This clone has just a few counts. The chain combines TRBV4-1 with TRBJ2-2; no clear D gene. Germline-derived CDR1 and CDR2 are MGHRA and YSYEKL. V gave up 1 base and J gave up 8 bases, with 8 bases separating them. This CDR3 has 13 residues. CDR3 in DNA: TGCGCCAGCAGCCAAGTCCCCCTGGGGGAGCTGTTTTTT. Translated, it gives CASSQVPLGELFF.

The J gene is TRBJ2-1, the V gene TRBV4-1, with D unresolved. The germline V and J ends were trimmed by 0 bases and 8 bases, with 17 bases remaining between them. Germline V gives CDR1 MGHRA, CDR2 YSYEKL. The length of the CDR3 is 16 residues. CDR3 residues: CASSQEVQTRFDEQFF. The CDR3 DNA reads TGCGCCAGCAGCCAAGAGGTCCAGACCAGGTTTGATGAGCAGTTCTTC.

This sequence joins TRBV30 and TRBJ2-2, with 11 bases lining up with TRBD2. From germline, CDR1 is GTSNPN and CDR2 SVGIG (reference sequence). The trim removed 2 bases at V and 6 bases at J, leaving 5 bases unmatched. CDR3 size: 15 residues. The CDR3 coding sequence is TGTGCCTGGAGTTATAGCGGGAGGGCTTCCGGGGAGCTGTTTTTT. Translating it yields CAWSYSGRASGELFF.

This clone has only one observation. The chain has TRBV5-1 and TRBJ1-4; D remains ambiguous. V was shortened by 1 base and J by 0 bases, with 7 bases between the two germline ends. The CDR3 is made up of 15 amino acids. From germline, CDR1 is SGHRS and CDR2 YFSETQ. The CDR3 reads CASSLTVATNEKLFF. The CDR3 DNA reads as TGCGCCAGCAGCTTGACAGTTGCAACTAATGAAAAACTGTTTTTT.

This chain links TRBV21-1 with TRBJ2-2; the DNA was not compared with TRBD2, the D call given in the table. TRBV21-1 is labeled a pseudogene. The CDR3 length is 15 residues. In DNA form, the CDR3 reads TGTGCCAGCAGCAGACTAGCGGGAGACACCGGGGAGCTGTTTTTT. Amino acids: CASSRLAGDTGELFF.